These 20 T cell receptor beta chains were all obtained from the same sample, sequenced in a study of blood T cell repertoires in COVID-19. The protocol was immunoSEQ multiplex PCR, while the TCRdb copy is restricted to in-frame clones and leaves out a portion. The table shows some 320,000 clones, with 65% to 90% occurring only once. The sample taken for sequencing was peripheral blood. The receptors originated from a human donor in a cohort sampled during active COVID-19.

V is TRBV30 and J is TRBJ2-2; D unclear. CDR3 length: 16 amino acids. Per the germline V gene, CDR1 is GTSNPN and CDR2 is SVGIG (reference sequence). The V gene lost 0 bases and the J gene lost 1 base, with 12 bases spanning the gap. The CDR3 sequence: CAWSVPAEENTGELFF. DNA for the CDR3: TGTGCCTGGAGTGTACCCGCGGAAGAGAACACCGGGGAGCTGTTTTTT.

The genes are TRBV5-1 and TRBJ2-2; possible D gene TRBD2, 5 bases. The germline CDR1 and CDR2 sequences are SGHRS and YFSETQ. Trimming took 0 bases from V and 5 from J, leaving 17 bases between them. This CDR3 comprises 17 residues. The DNA of the CDR3 is TGCGCCAGCAGCTTGGCCCTCGGGAACCATTTAACCGGGGAGCTGTTTTTT. Its protein product is CASSLALGNHLTGELFF.

This chain joins TRBV15 and TRBJ1-1; D is undetermined. The germline V gene has CDR1 LNHNV and CDR2 YYDKDF (reference sequence). Between the trimmed V and J ends, which lost 4 bases and 5 bases, there was a span of 8 bases. The CDR3 runs to 12 residues. The CDR3 bases are TGTGCCACCAGCATAAAGCCAACTGAAGCTTTCTTT. It specifies CATSIKPTEAFF.

The rearrangement joins TRBV19 to TRBJ1-1; 7 positions match TRBD1. The CDR3 runs 14 residues. Germline V CDR1 and CDR2: LNHDA, SQIVND (reference sequence). V was clipped by 5 bases and J by 6 bases; unmatched bases: 9. The chain's CDR3 is CASSAVDRPPEAFF. CDR3 sequence (DNA): TGTGCCAGTAGTGCTGTGGACAGGCCCCCTGAAGCTTTCTTT.

As to this clone: This sample also contains other DNA sequences that code for the same CDR3. The gene calls are TRBV2 and TRBJ1-5; 7 bases line up with TRBD1. V was clipped by 1 base and J by 5 bases; unmatched bases: 5. The CDR3 runs 15 residues. Germline V gene data show CDR1 as SNHLY and CDR2 as FYNNEI. CDR3 region: CASSEEVQGDQPQHF. The CDR3 DNA follows: TGTGCCAGCAGTGAAGAGGTCCAGGGGGATCAGCCCCAGCATTTT.

The chain joins TRBV2 to TRBJ1-1; 8 bases are a match to TRBD1. The CDR3 sequence is 14 residues long. Germline CDR1 and CDR2: SNHLY and FYNNEI. V lost 8 bases to trimming and J lost 1 base; unmatched junction nucleotides: 6. CDR3 nucleotide sequence: TGTGCCAGCCTGCTGGACAGGGAGAACACTGAAGCTTTCTTT. Encoded protein: CASLLDRENTEAFF.

The rearrangement joins TRBV20-1 to TRBJ2-7, with D maybe TRBD2 (5 bases). The length of the CDR3 is 11 residues. Germline CDR1 DFQATT, CDR2 SNEGSKA (reference sequence). Trimming took 6 bases from V and 9 from J, leaving 15 bases between them. CDR3 residues: CSALRGPGQYF. The DNA of the CDR3 is TGCAGTGCGCTACGGGGTCCCGGGCAGTACTTC.

The rearrangement links TRBV18 to TRBJ1-5; the match to TRBD1 covers 9 bases. Germline trimming cut 5 bases from V and 6 bases from J; bases unmatched to any gene: 5. This CDR3 is 14 amino acids long. Germline loops: CDR1 KGHSH, CDR2 LQKENI. The CDR3 DNA reads TGTGCCAGCTCAACAGGGACAGGGCTTCAGCCCCAGCATTTT. Amino acids: CASSTGTGLQPQHF.

The gene calls are TRBV5-1 and TRBJ2-7; 13 bases fit TRBD2. The V and J ends lost 2 bases and 2 bases, in that order; junction bases with no gene match: 7. The CDR3 runs to 17 residues. Germline V lookup: CDR1 SGHRS, CDR2 YFSETQ. The CDR3 DNA is TGCGCCAGCAGCTTAGGACTAGCGGGGGAACTTACCTACGAGCAGTACTTC. This sequence encodes CASSLGLAGELTYEQYF. The full variable domain, rest sourced from reference TRBV5-1 and TRBJ2-7, is KAGVTQTPRYLIKTRGQQVTLSCSPISGHRSVSWYQQTPGQGLQFLFEYFSETQRNKGNFPGRFSGRQFSNSRSEMNVSTLELGDSALYLCASSLGLAGELTYEQYFGPGTRLTVT.

This sequence joins TRBV7-9 and TRBJ2-1, with 7 nucleotides matching TRBD2. Trimming took 5 bases from V and 5 from J; bases not matched to a gene: 9. There are 15 residues in the CDR3. Looked up from germline, CDR1 is SEHNR and CDR2 is FQNEAQ (reference sequence). The CDR3 DNA reads as TGTGCCAGCAGCGTCCTAGCGGTCCCTAACAATGAGCAGTTCTTC. Translation gives CASSVLAVPNNEQFF.

The chain couples TRBV6-5 to TRBJ1-1, with a possible D match to TRBD1 (5 bases). The germline V gene encodes CDR1 MNHEY and CDR2 SVGAGI. This CDR3 has 14 residues. Deletions cut 3 bases from V and 7 bases from J, with 15 bases between. CDR3 in DNA: TGTGCCAGCAGTTATTCCCGACAGTATCGTGAAGCTTTCTTT. The encoded protein is CASSYSRQYREAFF.

This clone has a single count. The J gene is TRBJ2-2, the V gene TRBV18; D unresolved. The CDR3 covers 15 residues. Germline V gives CDR1 KGHSH, CDR2 LQKENI. Trimming shortened V by 1 base and J by 5 bases, and 11 bases separated the two germline ends. The CDR3 spells CASSPQQPETGELFF. The CDR3 DNA sequence: TGTGCCAGCTCACCACAACAACCGGAGACCGGGGAGCTGTTTTTT.

The rearrangement joins TRBV29-1 to TRBJ2-2; D might be TRBD1 (6 bases). V lost 5 bases to trimming and J lost 7 bases, with 11 bases between them. Germline V gene sequence: CDR1 SQVTM, CDR2 ANQGSEA. The CDR3 extends over 12 amino acids. This CDR3 reads CSVRQGNGELFF. CDR3 DNA: TGCAGCGTTCGGCAGGGGAACGGGGAGCTGTTTTTT.

The J gene is TRBJ2-3, the V gene TRBV2, with D unresolved. The CDR3 is 15 residues long. Germline lookup yields CDR1 SNHLY and CDR2 FYNNEI. V lost 6 bases and J 1 base, leaving 14 bases between the germline ends. In nucleotides, the CDR3 is TGTGCCAGCAGCCCTTCCGGCCAGGGCACAGATACGCAGTATTTT. This encodes CASSPSGQGTDTQYF.

V and J are TRBV19 and TRBJ1-4; 8 positions agree with TRBD1. There are 15 residues in the CDR3. From germline, CDR1 is LNHDA and CDR2 SQIVND (reference sequence). V shed 3 bases, J shed 8 bases, and the junction held 8 bases outside the gene matches. The CDR3 protein is CASSIVRTGSEKLFF. CDR3 nucleotide sequence: TGTGCCAGTAGTATTGTCCGGACAGGGTCGGAAAAACTGTTTTTT.

The CDR3 reads CASVRDKASEKLFF. CDR3 coding DNA: TGTGCCAGCGTAAGGGACAAGGCATCGGAAAAACTGTTTTTT. This rearrangement joins TRBV2 to TRBJ1-4; a weak D match, TRBD1 (6 bases). The CDR3 is made up of 14 amino acids. Trimming took off 8 bases at V and 8 bases at J, with 18 bases between the two ends. CDR1 and CDR2 (germline): SNHLY, FYNNEI.

The chain uses TRBV9 and TRBJ1-2; TRBD1 agrees at 7 bases. Germline-derived CDR1 and CDR2 are SGDLS and YYNGEE. The CDR3 runs to 11 residues. With V trimmed by 5 bases and J by 7 bases, 2 bases remained unmatched. This CDR3 is CASRNRGGYTF. CDR3 DNA: TGTGCCAGCAGAAACAGGGGTGGCTACACCTTC. The full variable domain, in which reference TRBV9 and TRBJ1-2 provide the parts outside the CDR3, is DSGVTQTPKHLITATGQRVTLRCSPRSGDLSVYWYQQSLDQGLQFLIQYYNGEERAKGNILERFSAQQFPDLHSELNLSSLELGDSALYFCASRNRGGYTFGSGTRLTVV.

The CDR3 sequence: CASSSRGSHTEAFF. The CDR3 region has the DNA TGTGCCAGCAGCTCCAGGGGGTCTCACACTGAAGCTTTCTTT. This chain joins TRBV11-2 and TRBJ1-1; 7 bases line up with TRBD1. The V gene's germline CDR1 is SGHAT and CDR2 FQNNGV. Germline trimming cut 4 bases from V and 3 bases from J; bases unmatched to any gene: 5. This CDR3 has 14 amino acids.

The chain recombines TRBV3-1 (or the pseudogene TRBV3-2) with TRBJ2-7; possible D gene TRBD1, 6 bases. The CDR3 loop spans 16 amino acids. Trimming pared 0 bases from V and 2 bases from J, leaving 14 bases between. Germline lookup yields CDR1 LGHDT and CDR2 YNNKEL (reference sequence). The CDR3 sequence: CASSQDALGQTYEQYF. Written as DNA, the CDR3 is TGTGCCAGCAGCCAAGATGCCTTGGGACAAACCTACGAGCAGTACTTC.

This clone has just a few counts. This chain links TRBV9 with TRBJ1-2; 8 nucleotides line up with TRBD1. The CDR3 consists of 15 residues. Per the germline V gene, CDR1 is SGDLS and CDR2 is YYNGEE. V shed 1 base and J 5 bases; nucleotides not matched to a gene: 7. The CDR3 coding sequence is TGTGCCAGCAGCGTACCAGGGGGCCCCTTATATGGCTACACCTTC. Protein sequence: CASSVPGGPLYGYTF.